One sample yielded the 2 T cell receptor beta chains listed below, sequenced in a study of regulatory T cells in long-lasting Graves disease. With iRepertoire HTBI primers and Arm-PCR of CDR3 regions, TCR beta libraries were built. TCRdb recomputed calls from the multiplex PCR reads with MiXCR, one row per CDR3 protein. The table includes a few hundred thousand distinct CDR3 sequences, roughly 15% detected once. As to time point: newly diagnosed GD, antithyroid drugs for less than 3 months. PBMC-extracted RNA yielded the TCR library. These records were also assigned to another study, of T cells in Graves' hyperthyroidism and ophthalmopathy.

This specimen consisted of peripheral blood mononuclear cells (PBMCs), obtained at new diagnosis, from a patient treated with antithyroid drugs. Receptor source: a woman aged 18-29 years with Graves disease.

Ten or more counts support this clonotype. The chain couples TRBV12-3 or TRBV12-4 to TRBJ2-7; the D call may be TRBD1 or TRBD2 (5 bases each). CDR3 length: 15 amino acids. V lost 1 base and J 3 bases, leaving 13 bases between the germline ends. The CDR3 sequence is CASSLGDPRYYEQYF. CDR3 nucleotides: TGTGCCAGCAGTTTAGGGGACCCCAGGTACTACGAGCAGTACTTC.

A few counts support this clonotype. This sequence joins TRBV28 and TRBJ2-7; 7 bases match TRBD2. Germline V gene data show CDR1 as MDHEN and CDR2 as SYDVKM. Losses at the gene ends were 3 bases for V and 0 bases for J; bases not matched to a gene: 2. The CDR3 covers 14 residues. This chain's CDR3 is CASSLGGDSYEQYF. The CDR3 nucleotides are TGTGCCAGCAGTTTGGGAGGGGACTCCTACGAGCAGTACTTC.